Below, 9 T cell receptor beta chains from the same sample are listed, as sequenced in a study of control samples from healthy donors and cancer patients. Clones were read by immunoSEQ multiplex PCR, and TCRdb kept only the in-frame ones, dropping some. This sample has around 140,000 clones; about nine tenths occur once, and the top ten carry 6.5% to 9.5%. Specimen: PBMCs. The receptors stem from a man in his fifties with head and neck cancer.

This clone was seen more than once but under ten times. The gene calls are TRBV6-5 and TRBJ2-7, with D possibly TRBD1 on 5 matching bases. Germline lookup yields CDR1 MNHEY and CDR2 SVGAGI. This CDR3 contains 15 residues. With 2 bases removed from V and 0 bases from J, the gap between germline ends came to 11 bases. The CDR3 bases are TGTGCCAGCAGTTACGCAACAGGCAGCTCCTACGAGCAGTACTTC. It specifies CASSYATGSSYEQYF.

The V and J genes are TRBV30 and TRBJ2-1, with D uncertain. This CDR3 has 11 residues. The germline V gene has CDR1 GTSNPN and CDR2 SVGIG (reference sequence). Trimming removed 8 bases from V and 8 bases from J, with 13 bases in between. The CDR3 region is CAVALAHEQFF. CDR3 DNA: TGTGCCGTGGCCTTGGCTCATGAGCAGTTCTTC.

V and J are TRBV9 and TRBJ2-3; tentative D call: TRBD1 (6 bases). The CDR3 covers 15 residues. Germline V gene lookup returns CDR1 SGDLS and CDR2 YYNGEE. Trimming cost V 5 bases and J 0 bases, with 13 bases left between them. The CDR3 bases are TGTGCCAGCAGTGGACAGCCTACTAGCACAGATACGCAGTATTTT. Its protein is CASSGQPTSTDTQYF.

This sequence joins TRBV6-5 and TRBJ2-7; 9 bases map to TRBD2. CDR1 MNHEY and CDR2 SVGAGI come from the germline V gene. The V and J ends lost 2 bases and 1 base, in that order; junction bases with no gene match: 3. The CDR3 runs 15 residues. In DNA, the CDR3 is TGTGCCAGCAGTTACGGCGGGGGGGCTTCCTACGAGCAGTACTTC. The encoded protein is CASSYGGGASYEQYF.

This clone occurred once. This sequence joins TRBV28 and TRBJ1-2, with a tentative D call TRBD1 (5 bases). The V and J ends lost 8 bases and 4 bases respectively, with 11 bases between them. The CDR3 length is 12 residues. Germline V CDR1 and CDR2: MDHEN, SYDVKM. This CDR3 reads CASLRGSYGYTF. Here the CDR3 DNA reads TGTGCCAGCCTACGGGGGTCCTATGGCTACACCTTC.

This rearrangement joins TRBV3-1 (or the pseudogene TRBV3-2) to TRBJ1-5; the D is unclear. CDR1 is LGHDT and CDR2 is YNNKEL in the germline V gene (reference sequence). This CDR3 has 12 amino acids. Trimming shortened V by 2 bases and J by 7 bases, and 6 bases separated the two germline ends. The CDR3, as DNA: TGTGCCAGCAGCCAACTATCCCAGCCCCAGCATTTT. Residues: CASSQLSQPQHF.

The J gene is TRBJ1-2, the V gene TRBV2; 10 nucleotides match TRBD1. The V gene end was trimmed by 6 bases and the J gene end by 8 bases; junction bases not matched to a gene: 6. CDR1 and CDR2 from the germline V gene are SNHLY and FYNNEI. The CDR3 spans 13 residues. The CDR3: CASRAGTGEGYTF. The CDR3 DNA is TGTGCCAGCAGGGCCGGGACAGGGGAAGGCTACACCTTC.

The chain couples TRBV6-1 to TRBJ2-2; no clear D gene. Germline V gene lookup returns CDR1 MNHNS and CDR2 SASEGT. The CDR3 is 14 residues long. V dropped 1 base and J dropped 10 bases, with 13 bases sitting between them. The CDR3, as DNA: TGTGCCAGCAGTGAAGTACCCATTTTTACGGAGCTGTTTTTT. As protein: CASSEVPIFTELFF.

The chain joins TRBV6-5 to TRBJ2-1; D is unresolved. The germline V and J ends were trimmed by 7 bases and 6 bases, with 7 bases remaining between them. CDR3 length equals 11 residues. Germline V gene data show CDR1 as MNHEY and CDR2 as SVGAGI. In DNA, the CDR3 is TGTGCCAGCAAAAGTAGCAATGAGCAGTTCTTC. This encodes CASKSSNEQFF.